One and the same sample provided the 23 T cell receptor beta chains below, sequenced in a study of T cells after yellow fever vaccination. TCRdb fed the 5' RACE reads into MiXCR, producing one record per CDR3 protein. The profile shows more than 300,000 distinct CDR3 sequences, around 11% of them singletons. The specimen was CD4+ T cells sorted from PBMCs, collected 45 days after the yellow fever booster vaccination. The receptors here all came from a man between 18 and 35 years old who received the YFV17D yellow fever vaccine.

This clonotype was counted a few times. The genes are TRBV4-3 and TRBJ1-5; the D is unclear. The germline V and J ends were trimmed by 1 base and 4 bases, with 5 bases remaining between them. Germline lookup yields CDR1 LGHNA and CDR2 YSLEER. This CDR3 region has 13 residues. The CDR3 sequence is CASSQAENQPQHF. CDR3 DNA sequence: TGCGCCAGCAGCCAAGCCGAGAATCAGCCCCAGCATTTT.

This clonotype was counted many times. The chain carries TRBV6-2 or TRBV6-3 and TRBJ2-7; 10 nucleotides line up with TRBD1. Germline V gene lookup returns CDR1 MNHEY and CDR2 SVGEGT. Germline trimming cut 6 bases from V and 6 bases from J; bases unmatched to any gene: 8. The CDR3 loop spans 14 amino acids. The DNA for the CDR3 is TGTGCCAGCAGCACACGACAGGGGGCCATCGAGCAGTACGTC. The encoded protein is CASSTRQGAIEQYV.

This clonotype has a handful of counts. This chain connects TRBV6-6 to TRBJ1-3; no clear D gene. This CDR3 spans 13 amino acids. The germline gives CDR1 MNHNY, CDR2 SVGAGI (reference sequence). V was cut by 5 bases and J by 3 bases, with 8 bases left in between. As DNA, the CDR3 is TGTGCCAGCAGTATGGCGGGTGGAAACACCATATATTTT. Protein product: CASSMAGGNTIYF.

The chain joins TRBV20-1 to TRBJ2-7; TRBD1 matches at 7 bases. The CDR3 runs to 12 residues. The V gene's germline CDR1 is DFQATT and CDR2 SNEGSKA (reference sequence). The trim removed 6 bases at V and 6 bases at J, leaving 8 bases unmatched. The CDR3 nucleotides read TGCAGTGCGCGCGGACAGGCACGCGAGCAGTACGTC. This translates into CSARGQAREQYV.

This rearrangement joins TRBV25-1 to TRBJ2-3; the D gene is possibly TRBD1 (6 bases). The CDR3 extends over 16 amino acids. The V end lost 6 bases, the J end lost 0 bases, and 16 bases lay between the germline ends. CDR1 and CDR2 from the germline V gene are MGHDK and SYGVNS. CDR3: CASSKSQGLSTDTQYF. The CDR3 region has the DNA TGTGCCAGCAGCAAGTCACAGGGTCTGAGCACAGATACGCAGTATTTT. Full variable domain (outside the CDR3, taken from reference TRBV25-1 and TRBJ2-3): EADIYQTPRYLVIGTGKKITLECSQTMGHDKMYWYQQDPGMELHLIHYSYGVNSTEKGDLSSESTVSRIRTEHFPLTLESARPSHTSQYLCASSKSQGLSTDTQYFGPGTRLTVL.

Ten or more counts support this clonotype. J is TRBJ2-7 and V is TRBV4-2; D call uncertain. Trimming stripped 0 bases from V and 0 bases from J, with 3 bases between. The CDR3 runs to 13 residues. Per germline, CDR1 LGHNA and CDR2 YNFKEQ. The CDR3 protein is CASSQDHSYEQYV. In nucleotides, the CDR3 is TGTGCCAGCAGCCAAGACCACTCCTACGAGCAGTACGTC.

This clonotype was picked up many times. This chain uses TRBV5-1 with TRBJ1-4; no clear D gene. The CDR3 spans 14 residues. V lost 4 bases to trimming and J lost 6 bases, with 13 bases between them. Germline CDR1 reads SGHRS; CDR2 reads YFSETQ. The CDR3 DNA reads as TGCGCCAGCAGCCCGGGGAGGGCGGATGAAAAACTGTTTTTT. It yields the protein CASSPGRADEKLFF.

In this sample, this clonotype turned up many times. The junction departs from the called germline gene at one end, perhaps through a read error. The rearrangement uses TRBV12-3 or TRBV12-4 and TRBJ2-5; D not resolved. The CDR3 has 14 amino acids. The CDR3 loop is CASRLDSLEETQYF. CDR3 DNA: TGTGCCAGCAGGTTAGACTCCTTGGAAGAGACCCAGTACTTC.

The CDR3 reads CASIGQARTLHF. CDR3 coding DNA: TGTGCCAGCATCGGACAGGCTCGGACCCTCCACTTT. The chain uses TRBV27 and TRBJ1-6, with 7 bases identical to TRBD1. Per germline, CDR1 MNHEY and CDR2 SMNVEV (reference sequence). The CDR3 totals 12 residues. The V and J ends lost 7 bases and 14 bases, in that order; junction bases with no gene match: 8.

In its sample, this clonotype was seen many times. CDR3 nucleotide sequence: TGCAGTGCTAGCTGGCAGACCTACAATGAGCAGTTCTTC. Translated, it gives CSASWQTYNEQFF. V is TRBV20-1 and J is TRBJ2-1; D unclear. This CDR3 comprises 13 residues. Germline lookup yields CDR1 DFQATT and CDR2 SNEGSKA (reference sequence). The ends were cut back, 3 bases at V and 2 bases at J, with 8 bases in the middle.

The rearrangement joins TRBV4-1 to TRBJ1-5; tentatively, D is TRBD1 (6 bases). CDR1 MGHRA and CDR2 YSYEKL come from the germline V gene. The V end lost 5 bases, the J end lost 6 bases, and 11 bases lay between the germline ends. The CDR3 runs 13 residues. Written as DNA, the CDR3 is TGCGCCAGCAGCACCCCGACAGGTCAGCCCCAGCATTTT. Protein product: CASSTPTGQPQHF.

This chain uses TRBV12-3 or TRBV12-4 with TRBJ1-1, with TRBD1 as a possible D gene (5 bases). V lost 6 bases to trimming and J lost 2 bases, with 13 bases between them. This CDR3 is 14 amino acids long. CDR3 loop: CASSRTGDNTEAFF. CDR3 in DNA: TGTGCCAGCAGCCGAACAGGCGACAACACTGAAGCTTTCTTT.

The V call is TRBV5-1, the J call TRBJ2-5; D gene unclear. The CDR3 is 14 amino acids. Germline V gene data show CDR1 as SGHRS and CDR2 as YFSETQ. V shed 5 bases and J shed 2 bases, with 13 bases lying between them. For the CDR3, the DNA is TGCGCCAGCAGAGGTTTAGCAGCGCAAGAGACCCAGTACTTC. This codes for CASRGLAAQETQYF.

In this sample, this clonotype turned up a few times. The chain combines TRBV10-3 with TRBJ2-3; 9 bases are shared with TRBD1. Per the germline V gene, CDR1 is ENHRY and CDR2 is SYGVKD. The CDR3 is 15 amino acids. Trimming removed 6 bases from V and 3 bases from J; junction bases left unmatched: 7. The CDR3 spells CAISVGQGRTDTQYF. The DNA for the CDR3 is TGTGCCATCAGCGTCGGACAGGGGAGGACAGATACGCAGTATTTT.

The table lists this clonotype with many counts. The CDR3 here is CASSYFKSGQETQYF. CDR3 in DNA: TGTGCCAGCAGTTACTTCAAAAGCGGTCAAGAGACCCAGTACTTC. The chain employs TRBV6-6 and TRBJ2-5, with D perhaps matching TRBD2 (5 bases). Trimming left V 1 base short and J 2 bases short, with 11 bases between. CDR1 MNHNY and CDR2 SVGAGI come from the germline V gene (reference sequence). The CDR3 runs to 15 residues.

This clonotype was detected only once. A much larger clone lies a single base off, so this may be a read error. The chain combines TRBV12-3 or TRBV12-4 with TRBJ2-4; D uncertain. The CDR3 loop spans 14 amino acids. This chain's CDR3 is CASSLGSVKYIQYF. The CDR3 DNA reads as TGTGCCAGCAGTTTGGGTTCGGTCAAATACATTCAGTACTTC.

V and J are TRBV6-5 and TRBJ2-7, with D perhaps assigned TRBD1 or TRBD2 (5 bases each). The germline gives CDR1 MNHEY, CDR2 SVGAGI. This CDR3 contains 14 residues. V lost 4 bases, J lost 3 bases, and 13 bases lay in between. The CDR3 loop reads CASSWRPRGYEQYF. For the CDR3, the DNA is TGTGCCAGCAGTTGGAGACCGAGGGGCTACGAGCAGTACTTC.

This clonotype was counted between two and nine times. The chain carries TRBV5-1 and TRBJ1-5; D is possibly TRBD1 (6 bases). In germline, CDR1 is SGHRS, CDR2 YFSETQ. Trimming stripped 4 bases from V and 3 bases from J, with 11 bases between. The CDR3 consists of 14 residues. The CDR3 is CASSPSGVNQPQHF. CDR3 nucleotides: TGCGCCAGCAGCCCATCAGGGGTCAATCAGCCCCAGCATTTT.

This clonotype occurred a few times. The chain recombines TRBV5-1 with TRBJ2-2; 8 bases are a match to TRBD1. The CDR3 loop spans 17 amino acids. Trimming at V came to 2 bases and at J to 0 bases, leaving 6 bases not matched to a gene. Germline lookup yields CDR1 SGHRS and CDR2 YFSETQ. The CDR3 spells CASSFLSTGANTGELFF. CDR3 DNA: TGCGCCAGCAGCTTCCTGTCGACAGGGGCGAACACCGGGGAGCTGTTTTTT.

This clonotype was seen a handful of times. V gene TRBV20-1 combines with J gene TRBJ2-3, with TRBD2 as a possible D gene (5 bases). The CDR3 has 13 amino acids. The germline CDR1 and CDR2 sequences are DFQATT and SNEGSKA (reference sequence). Trimming left V 6 bases short and J 0 bases short, with 10 bases between. The CDR3 nucleotides read TGCAGTGCCATCGGGGAAAGCACAGATACGCAGTATTTT. Encoded protein: CSAIGESTDTQYF.

This clonotype has a handful of counts. The chain joins TRBV5-1 to TRBJ2-3; 9 bases are shared with TRBD1. Trimming cost V 4 bases and J 2 bases; bases outside gene matches: 8. The germline V gene has CDR1 SGHRS and CDR2 YFSETQ. The CDR3 totals 16 residues. The CDR3 DNA sequence: TGCGCCAGCAGCAAATTCGGGACAGGGCCCACAGATACGCAGTATTTT. Amino acid sequence: CASSKFGTGPTDTQYF.

Many counts were recorded for this clonotype. This rearrangement joins TRBV7-2 to TRBJ2-7; D is possibly TRBD2 (7 bases). Deletions cut 3 bases from V and 3 bases from J, with 15 bases between. The CDR3 sequence is 15 residues long. The V gene's germline CDR1 is SGHTA and CDR2 FQGNSA. This CDR3 reads CASSLAWGGRYEQYF. DNA for the CDR3: TGTGCCAGCAGCTTGGCTTGGGGGGGGCGCTACGAGCAGTACTTC.

This clonotype was counted only a few times. The J gene is TRBJ1-2, the V gene TRBV28; no reliable D call. Per the germline V gene, CDR1 is MDHEN and CDR2 is SYDVKM. This CDR3 comprises 13 residues. V shed 7 bases and J shed 8 bases, with 17 bases lying between them. The CDR3 is CASIRIGSEGYTF. The CDR3 DNA reads TGTGCCAGCATAAGGATAGGTTCAGAAGGCTACACCTTC.